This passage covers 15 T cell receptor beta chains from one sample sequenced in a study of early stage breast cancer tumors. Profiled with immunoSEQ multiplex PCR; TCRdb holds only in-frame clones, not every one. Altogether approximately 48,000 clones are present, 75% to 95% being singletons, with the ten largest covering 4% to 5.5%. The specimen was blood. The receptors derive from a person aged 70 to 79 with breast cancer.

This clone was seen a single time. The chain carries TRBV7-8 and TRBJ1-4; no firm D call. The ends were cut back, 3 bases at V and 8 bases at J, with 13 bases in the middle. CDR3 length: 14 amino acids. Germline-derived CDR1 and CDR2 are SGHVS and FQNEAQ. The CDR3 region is CASSLEDFGEKLFF. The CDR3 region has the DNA TGTGCCAGCAGCTTGGAGGACTTCGGCGAAAAACTGTTTTTT.

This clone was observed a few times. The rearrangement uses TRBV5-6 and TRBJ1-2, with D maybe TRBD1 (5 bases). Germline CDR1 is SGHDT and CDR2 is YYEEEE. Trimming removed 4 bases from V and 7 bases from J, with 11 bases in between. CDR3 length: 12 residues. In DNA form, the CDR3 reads TGTGCCAGCAGCATGACAGTGGGTGGCTACACCTTC. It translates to CASSMTVGGYTF.

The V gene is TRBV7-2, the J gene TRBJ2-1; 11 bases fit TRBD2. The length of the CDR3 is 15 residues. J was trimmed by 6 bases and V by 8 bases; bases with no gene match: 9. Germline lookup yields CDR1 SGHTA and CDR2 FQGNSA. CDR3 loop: CASGLAGGPVNEQFF. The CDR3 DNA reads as TGTGCCAGCGGATTAGCGGGGGGGCCAGTCAATGAGCAGTTCTTC.

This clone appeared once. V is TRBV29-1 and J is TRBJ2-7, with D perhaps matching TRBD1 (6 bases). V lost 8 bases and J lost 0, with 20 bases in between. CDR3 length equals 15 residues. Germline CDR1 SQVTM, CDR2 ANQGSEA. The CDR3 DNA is TGCAGCCCCGAGGGCGCGACAGGAAGCTCCTACGAGCAGTACTTC. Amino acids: CSPEGATGSSYEQYF.

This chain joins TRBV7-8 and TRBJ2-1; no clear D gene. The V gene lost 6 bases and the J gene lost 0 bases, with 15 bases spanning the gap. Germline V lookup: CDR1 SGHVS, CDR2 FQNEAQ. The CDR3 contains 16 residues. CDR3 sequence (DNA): TGTGCCAGCAGTCCCCCAGCGCCAAGCTCCTACAATGAGCAGTTCTTC. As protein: CASSPPAPSSYNEQFF.

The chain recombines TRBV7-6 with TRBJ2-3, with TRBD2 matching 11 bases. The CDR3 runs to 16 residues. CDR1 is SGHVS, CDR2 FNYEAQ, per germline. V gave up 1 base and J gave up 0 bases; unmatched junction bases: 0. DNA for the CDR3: TGTGCCAGCAGCTTAGGACTAGCGGGGAGCACAGATACGCAGTATTTT. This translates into CASSLGLAGSTDTQYF.

CDR3 DNA sequence: TGTGCCAGCAGCCGTACAGGGGCTAGGGAGACCCAGTACTTC. It encodes CASSRTGARETQYF. This rearrangement joins TRBV11-3 to TRBJ2-5, with TRBD1 identical over 7 bases. This CDR3 is built from 14 residues. CDR1 is SGHNT and CDR2 is YENEEA in the germline V gene. Trimming at V came to 5 bases and at J to 5 bases, leaving 8 bases not matched to a gene.

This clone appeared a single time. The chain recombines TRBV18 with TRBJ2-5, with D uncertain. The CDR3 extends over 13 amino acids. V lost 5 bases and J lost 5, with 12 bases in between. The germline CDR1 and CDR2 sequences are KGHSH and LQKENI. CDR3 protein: CASSNLKEETQYF. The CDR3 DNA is TGTGCCAGCTCAAATCTGAAAGAGGAGACCCAGTACTTC.

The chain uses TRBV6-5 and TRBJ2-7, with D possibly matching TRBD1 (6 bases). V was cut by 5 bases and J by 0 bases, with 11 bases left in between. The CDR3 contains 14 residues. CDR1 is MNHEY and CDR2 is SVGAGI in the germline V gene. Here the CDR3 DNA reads TGTGCCAGCAGTGGACAGTGGAGCTCCTACGAGCAGTACTTC. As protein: CASSGQWSSYEQYF.

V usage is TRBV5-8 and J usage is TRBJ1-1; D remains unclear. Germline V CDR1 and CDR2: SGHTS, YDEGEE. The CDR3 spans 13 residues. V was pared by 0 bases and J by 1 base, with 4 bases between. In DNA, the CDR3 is TGTGCCAGCAGCTTGGACAGGAACACTGAAGCTTTCTTT. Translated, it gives CASSLDRNTEAFF.

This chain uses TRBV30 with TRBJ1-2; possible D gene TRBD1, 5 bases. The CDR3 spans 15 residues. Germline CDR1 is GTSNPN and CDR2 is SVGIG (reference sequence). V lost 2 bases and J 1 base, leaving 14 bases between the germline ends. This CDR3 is CAWSWVDRLNYGYTF. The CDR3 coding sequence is TGTGCCTGGAGTTGGGTAGACAGACTTAACTATGGCTACACCTTC.

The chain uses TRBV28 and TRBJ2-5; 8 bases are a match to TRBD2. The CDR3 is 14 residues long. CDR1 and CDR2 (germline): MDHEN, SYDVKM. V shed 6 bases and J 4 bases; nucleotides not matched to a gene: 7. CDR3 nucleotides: TGTGCCAGCAGCGGCGGGAGGCCAACAGAGACCCAGTACTTC. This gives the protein CASSGGRPTETQYF.

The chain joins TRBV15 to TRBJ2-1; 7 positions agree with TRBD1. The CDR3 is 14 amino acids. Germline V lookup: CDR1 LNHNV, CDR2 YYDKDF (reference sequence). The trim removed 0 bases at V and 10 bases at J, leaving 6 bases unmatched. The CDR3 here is CATSRDPGTEEQFF. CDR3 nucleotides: TGTGCCACCAGCAGAGATCCCGGGACAGAAGAGCAGTTCTTC.

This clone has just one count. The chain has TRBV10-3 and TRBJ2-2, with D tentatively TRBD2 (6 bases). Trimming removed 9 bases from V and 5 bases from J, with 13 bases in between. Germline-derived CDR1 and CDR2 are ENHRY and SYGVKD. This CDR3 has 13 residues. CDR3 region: CAIQLRGTGELFF. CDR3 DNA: TGTGCCATTCAATTACGGGGGACCGGGGAGCTGTTTTTT.

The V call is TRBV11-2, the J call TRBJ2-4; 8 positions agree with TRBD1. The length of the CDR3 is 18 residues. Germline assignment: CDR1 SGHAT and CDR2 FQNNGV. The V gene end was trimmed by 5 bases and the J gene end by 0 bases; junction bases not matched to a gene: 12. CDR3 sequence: CASSQPTTGALAKNIQYF. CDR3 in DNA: TGTGCCAGCAGCCAACCGACGACAGGGGCTCTAGCCAAAAACATTCAGTACTTC. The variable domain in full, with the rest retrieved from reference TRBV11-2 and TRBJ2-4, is EAGVAQSPRYKIIEKRQSVAFWCNPISGHATLYWYQQILGQGPKLLIQFQNNGVVDDSQLPKDRFSAERLKGVDSTLKIQPAKLEDSAVYLCASSQPTTGALAKNIQYFGAGTRLSVL.